The 21 T cell receptor beta chains reported below all come from one sample, sequenced in a study of blood T cell repertoires in COVID-19. TCRdb's copy holds only in-frame clones and misses some; the assay was immunoSEQ multiplex PCR. Altogether 50,000 to 55,000 clones are present, about nine tenths being singletons, with the ten largest covering approximately 14%. Specimen: peripheral blood. Receptors were obtained from a man between 65 and 85 years old with acute or convalescent COVID-19.

The rearrangement joins TRBV3-1 (or the pseudogene TRBV3-2) to TRBJ1-2; D not resolved. With 1 base removed from V and 4 bases from J, the gap between germline ends came to 13 bases. CDR1 and CDR2 (germline): LGHDT, YNNKEL (reference sequence). The CDR3 has 15 amino acids. CDR3 nucleotides: TGTGCCAGCAGCCAAGCTGGAGGACGGAGCTATGGCTACACCTTC. Its translation is CASSQAGGRSYGYTF.

The count of this clone is one. DNA for the CDR3: TGCGCCAGCAGCCCGGGACTAGCGGGAGGCTACGAGCAGTACTTC. Translated: CASSPGLAGGYEQYF. This sequence joins TRBV5-1 and TRBJ2-7, with 15 bases identical to TRBD2. The ends lost 4 bases at V and 3 bases at J; junction bases unmatched: 2. Germline CDR1 and CDR2: SGHRS and YFSETQ. The CDR3 has 15 residues.

The chain uses TRBV24-1 and TRBJ1-2; a possible D gene is TRBD1 (6 bases). V lost 3 bases and J lost 0, with 10 bases in between. The germline gives CDR1 KGHDR, CDR2 SFDVKD. The CDR3 has 15 residues. CDR3 protein: CATSDPGTSNYGYTF. CDR3 in DNA: TGTGCCACCAGTGATCCCGGGACATCTAACTATGGCTACACCTTC.

The genes are TRBV4-3 and TRBJ1-1; tentative D call: TRBD1 (5 bases). The CDR3 totals 14 residues. V lost 1 base, J lost 2 bases, and 8 bases lay in between. Germline CDR1 is LGHNA and CDR2 is YSLEER. The CDR3 DNA reads as TGCGCCAGCAGCCAAGCGGGGGGTAACACTGAAGCTTTCTTT. Protein sequence: CASSQAGGNTEAFF.

CDR3 sequence reads: CATQTGGLGYTF. DNA of the CDR3: TGTGCCACTCAGACAGGGGGGCTTGGCTACACCTTC. V is TRBV19 and J is TRBJ1-2; TRBD1 agrees at 9 bases. This CDR3 is 12 amino acids long. Germline V gene lookup returns CDR1 LNHDA and CDR2 SQIVND (reference sequence). Losses at the gene ends were 10 bases for V and 7 bases for J; bases not matched to a gene: 7.

The genes are TRBV5-1 and TRBJ2-3; 11 bases align to TRBD2. Unmatched junction bases numbered 2, after V lost 0 bases and J lost 2 bases. The germline CDR1 and CDR2 sequences are SGHRS and YFSETQ. The CDR3 runs to 16 residues. The CDR3 region has the DNA TGCGCCAGCAGCTTGGGTAGCGGGGGGGTCACAGATACGCAGTATTTT. Translation gives CASSLGSGGVTDTQYF.

The chain combines TRBV9 with TRBJ2-1; 10 bases match TRBD2. This CDR3 has 15 amino acids. Losses at the gene ends were 2 bases for V and 5 bases for J; bases not matched to a gene: 4. CDR1 is SGDLS, CDR2 YYNGEE, per germline. CDR3 DNA sequence: TGTGCCAGCAGCGTCGGACTAGCGGCTCACAATGAGCAGTTCTTC. This gives the protein CASSVGLAAHNEQFF.

This clone occurred a few times. CDR3 loop: CASSQQAYSGNTIYF. The CDR3 DNA is TGTGCCAGCAGCCAACAGGCTTACTCTGGAAACACCATATATTTT. The chain carries TRBV9 and TRBJ1-3; possible D gene TRBD1, 5 bases. Germline V gene data show CDR1 as SGDLS and CDR2 as YYNGEE. The CDR3 has 15 amino acids. V was clipped by 4 bases and J by 0 bases, with 11 bases between them.

The chain links TRBV9 to TRBJ2-5, with 11 bases identical to TRBD2. This CDR3 comprises 15 residues. CDR1 is SGDLS, CDR2 YYNGEE, per germline. V trimming: 3 bases; J trimming: 5 bases; junction bases outside the gene matches: 6. CDR3 loop: CASSGTGTSGETQYF. CDR3 nucleotide sequence: TGTGCCAGCAGCGGAACCGGGACTAGCGGTGAGACCCAGTACTTC.

The chain has TRBV3-1 (or the pseudogene TRBV3-2) and TRBJ2-3, with 11 bases fitting TRBD2. Germline CDR1 is LGHDT and CDR2 is YNNKEL (reference sequence). Unmatched junction bases numbered 20, after V lost 4 bases and J lost 2 bases. The CDR3 has 21 amino acids. The CDR3, as DNA: TGTGCCAGCAGCCCCAGCCCCGGGACTAGCGGCAAGGGGGATGACACAGATACGCAGTATTTT. Translated, it gives CASSPSPGTSGKGDDTDTQYF.

The V call is TRBV5-1, the J call TRBJ1-3; 7 bases are shared with TRBD1. V was pared by 1 base and J by 0 bases, with 4 bases of the junction left unmatched. The CDR3 is 16 amino acids. The germline V gene has CDR1 SGHRS and CDR2 YFSETQ. The CDR3 spells CASSLTGAYSGNTIYF. Here the CDR3 DNA reads TGCGCCAGCAGCTTGACAGGGGCCTACTCTGGAAACACCATATATTTT.

The chain carries TRBV7-2 and TRBJ2-1; 12 nucleotides line up with TRBD2. V was pared by 4 bases and J by 7 bases, with 2 bases of the junction left unmatched. The CDR3 contains 14 residues. Germline CDR1 SGHTA, CDR2 FQGNSA. The CDR3 is CASSSGTSGNEQFF. CDR3 in DNA: TGTGCCAGCAGCTCTGGGACTAGCGGGAATGAGCAGTTCTTC. Full variable domain (remainder filled in from reference TRBV7-2 and TRBJ2-1): GAGVSQSPSNKVTEKGKDVELRCDPISGHTALYWYRQSLGQGLEFLIYFQGNSAPDKSGLPSDRFSAERTGGSVSTLTIQRTQQEDSAVYLCASSSGTSGNEQFFGPGTRLTVL.

CDR3 sequence: CASSFSEGWRGGELFF. In DNA, the CDR3 is TGTGCCAGCAGCTTCAGTGAGGGATGGAGGGGCGGGGAGCTGTTTTTT. The gene calls are TRBV7-7 and TRBJ2-2, with D possibly being TRBD2 (6 bases). Trimming took off 3 bases at V and 7 bases at J, with 18 bases between the two ends. The CDR3 has 16 residues. Germline loops: CDR1 SSHAT, CDR2 FNYEAQ (reference sequence).

The V call is TRBV5-4, the J call TRBJ2-1; D is uncertain. There are 15 residues in the CDR3. The V end was cut by 1 base, the J end by 5 bases, with 13 bases between. Germline CDR1 and CDR2: SGHNT and YYREEE (reference sequence). The CDR3 spells CASSLPTNNDNEQFF. In DNA form, the CDR3 reads TGTGCCAGCAGCTTGCCAACGAACAACGACAATGAGCAGTTCTTC.

V is TRBV14 and J is TRBJ2-5; D uncertain. Between the trimmed V and J ends, which lost 4 bases and 1 base, there was a span of 10 bases. The CDR3 sequence is 14 residues long. Per germline, CDR1 SGHDN and CDR2 FVKESK. The CDR3 sequence is CASSLNRAQETQYF. The DNA for the CDR3 is TGTGCCAGCAGCCTTAACCGAGCCCAAGAGACCCAGTACTTC.

The chain has TRBV7-2 and TRBJ1-6, with 7 bases aligning to TRBD1. Germline assignment: CDR1 SGHTA and CDR2 FQGNSA. V lost 6 bases to trimming and J lost 8 bases; unmatched junction nucleotides: 13. The CDR3 has 16 residues. CDR3 coding DNA: TGTGCCAGCAGTCGCCCTCCGGGAACAGGGGATTCACCCCTCCACTTT. Residues: CASSRPPGTGDSPLHF.

CDR3 region: CASSEAQWEGGRSGANVLTF. The DNA of the CDR3 is TGTGCCAGCAGTGAAGCGCAATGGGAAGGGGGCAGATCTGGGGCCAACGTCCTGACTTTC. The chain has TRBV2 and TRBJ2-6, with TRBD1 matching over 7 bases. The CDR3 loop spans 20 amino acids. Trimming cost V 0 bases and J 1 base; bases outside gene matches: 12. The germline V gene has CDR1 SNHLY and CDR2 FYNNEI.

The chain uses TRBV28 and TRBJ2-1; D might be TRBD1 (6 bases). Germline lookup yields CDR1 MDHEN and CDR2 SYDVKM. V shed 5 bases and J shed 5 bases, with 13 bases lying between them. This CDR3 spans 14 amino acids. CDR3 protein: CASSPRGDDNEQFF. DNA of the CDR3: TGTGCCAGCAGTCCCAGGGGAGACGACAATGAGCAGTTCTTC.

This sequence joins TRBV6-5 and TRBJ1-5, with D maybe TRBD1 (6 bases). The ends were cut back, 6 bases at V and 5 bases at J, with 14 bases in the middle. Germline CDR1 is MNHEY and CDR2 is SVGAGI. The CDR3 has 14 amino acids. The CDR3 region is CASRVGEGDQPQHF. CDR3 bases: TGTGCCAGCAGGGTAGGGGAGGGGGATCAGCCCCAGCATTTT.

Worth noting for this clone: Its ends do not fully match the called genes, so a read error is possible. V gene TRBV7-9 combines with J gene TRBJ2-1; 11 nucleotides agree with TRBD2. CDR1 and CDR2 from the germline V gene are SEHNR and FQNEAQ (reference sequence). The CDR3 loop spans 17 amino acids. The CDR3 loop is CASTLPYGTSGYNEQFF. The CDR3 coding sequence is TGTGCCAGCACCTTACCCTACGGGACTAGCGGTTACAATGAGCAGTTCTTC.

This clone was found once. This chain links TRBV7-2 with TRBJ1-3; TRBD1 matches 8 bases. J gave up 4 bases and V 1 base, and 0 bases lay outside the gene matches. There are 14 residues in the CDR3. The germline CDR1 and CDR2 sequences are SGHTA and FQGNSA. The CDR3 loop reads CASSLGDRGNTIYF. DNA for the CDR3: TGTGCCAGCAGCTTAGGGGACAGGGGAAACACCATATATTTT.